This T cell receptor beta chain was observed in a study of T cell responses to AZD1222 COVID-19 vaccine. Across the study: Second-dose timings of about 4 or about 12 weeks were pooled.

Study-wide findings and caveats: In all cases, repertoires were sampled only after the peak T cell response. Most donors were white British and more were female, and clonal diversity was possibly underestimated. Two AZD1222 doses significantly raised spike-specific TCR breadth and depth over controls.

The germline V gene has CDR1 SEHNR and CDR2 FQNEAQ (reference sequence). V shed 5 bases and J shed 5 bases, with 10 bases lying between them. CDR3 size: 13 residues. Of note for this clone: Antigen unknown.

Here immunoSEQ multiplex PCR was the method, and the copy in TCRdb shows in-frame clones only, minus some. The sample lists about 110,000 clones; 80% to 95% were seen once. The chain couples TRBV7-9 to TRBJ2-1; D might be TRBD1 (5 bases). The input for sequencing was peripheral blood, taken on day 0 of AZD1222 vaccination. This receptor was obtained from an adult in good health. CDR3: CASSPQGNNEQFF. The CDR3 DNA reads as TGTGCCAGCAGCCCGCAGGGAAACAATGAGCAGTTCTTC.